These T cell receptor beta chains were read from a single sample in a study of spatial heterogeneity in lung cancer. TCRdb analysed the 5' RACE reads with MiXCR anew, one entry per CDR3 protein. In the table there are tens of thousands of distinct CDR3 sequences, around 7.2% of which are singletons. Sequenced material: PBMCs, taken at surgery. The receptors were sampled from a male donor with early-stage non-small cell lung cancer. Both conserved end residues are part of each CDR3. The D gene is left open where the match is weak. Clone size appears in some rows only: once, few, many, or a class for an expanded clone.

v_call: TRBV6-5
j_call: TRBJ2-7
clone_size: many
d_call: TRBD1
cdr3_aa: CASSQGDTSYEQYF
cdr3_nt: TGTGCCAGCTCCCAGGGGGACACCTCCTACGAGCAGTACTTC

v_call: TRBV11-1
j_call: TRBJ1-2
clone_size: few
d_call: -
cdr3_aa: CASSLGPTGYTF
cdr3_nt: TGTGCCAGCAGCTTAGGGCCGACAGGCTACACCTTC

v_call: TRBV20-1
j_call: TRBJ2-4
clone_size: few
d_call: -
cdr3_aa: CSALTPAKNIQYF
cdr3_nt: TGCAGTGCGCTTACGCCAGCCAAAAACATTCAGTACTTC

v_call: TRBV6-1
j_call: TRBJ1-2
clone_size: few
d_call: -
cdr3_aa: CASSEAWTARANYGYTF
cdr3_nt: TGTGCCAGCAGTGAAGCGTGGACAGCCCGAGCTAACTATGGCTACACCTTC

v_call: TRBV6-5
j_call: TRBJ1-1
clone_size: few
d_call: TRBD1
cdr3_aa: CASRGQQDTFMNTEAFF
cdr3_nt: TGTGCCAGCAGGGGACAGCAAGATACATTCATGAACACTGAAGCTTTCTTT

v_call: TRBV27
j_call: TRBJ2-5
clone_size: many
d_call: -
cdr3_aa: CASSLLTGQETQYF
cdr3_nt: TGTGCCAGCAGTTTACTTACGGGTCAAGAGACCCAGTACTTC

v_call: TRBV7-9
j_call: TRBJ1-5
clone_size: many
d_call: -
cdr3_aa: CASSLGTNSNQPQHF
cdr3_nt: TGTGCCAGCAGCTTAGGCACCAATAGCAATCAGCCCCAGCATTTT

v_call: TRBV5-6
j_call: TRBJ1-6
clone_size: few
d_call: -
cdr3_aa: CASSLGGRTANNSPLHF
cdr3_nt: TGTGCCAGCAGCCTGGGGGGAAGGACCGCCAATAATTCACCCCTCCACTTT

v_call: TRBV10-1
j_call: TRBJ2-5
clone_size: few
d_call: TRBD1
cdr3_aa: CASSVGQGQETQYF
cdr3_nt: TGCGCCAGCAGTGTGGGACAGGGGCAAGAGACCCAGTACTTC

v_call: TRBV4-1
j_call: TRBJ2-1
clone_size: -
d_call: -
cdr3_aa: CASSQVVRNGGDEQFF
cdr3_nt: TGCGCCAGCAGCCAAGTCGTCCGTAACGGCGGGGATGAGCAGTTCTTC

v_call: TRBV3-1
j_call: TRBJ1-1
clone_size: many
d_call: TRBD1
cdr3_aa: CASSLGTENTEAFF
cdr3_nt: TGTGCCAGCAGCCTAGGGACAGAGAACACTGAAGCTTTCTTT

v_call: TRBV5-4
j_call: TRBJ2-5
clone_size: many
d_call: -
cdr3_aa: CASSLGGLETQYF
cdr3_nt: TGTGCCAGCAGCTTAGGAGGGCTCGAGACCCAGTACTTC

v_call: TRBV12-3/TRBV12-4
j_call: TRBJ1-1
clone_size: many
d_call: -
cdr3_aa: CASSPRERGEAFF
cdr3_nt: TGTGCCAGCAGTCCGAGAGAGAGGGGTGAAGCTTTCTTT

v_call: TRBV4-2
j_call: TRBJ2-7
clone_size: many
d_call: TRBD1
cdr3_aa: CASSRGTGVNYEQYF
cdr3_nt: TGTGCCAGCAGCCGCGGGACAGGGGTAAACTACGAGCAGTACTTC

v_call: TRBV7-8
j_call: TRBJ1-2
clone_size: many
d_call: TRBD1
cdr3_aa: CASSLTGGYGYTF
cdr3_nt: TGTGCCAGCAGCTTAACAGGGGGCTATGGCTACACCTTC

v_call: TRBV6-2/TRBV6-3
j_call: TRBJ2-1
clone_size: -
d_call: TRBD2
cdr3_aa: CASSLGTSGGENEQFF
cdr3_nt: TGTGCCAGCAGTTTAGGGACTAGCGGGGGGGAGAATGAGCAGTTCTTC

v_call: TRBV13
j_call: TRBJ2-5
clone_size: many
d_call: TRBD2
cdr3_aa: CASSLRTRGEETQYF
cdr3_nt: TGTGCCAGCAGCCTACGGACTAGAGGGGAGGAGACCCAGTACTTC

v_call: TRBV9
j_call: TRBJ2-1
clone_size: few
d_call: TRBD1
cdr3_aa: CASSVAAGTGTWNEQFF
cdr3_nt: TGTGCCAGCAGCGTAGCCGCCGGGACAGGGACTTGGAATGAGCAGTTCTTC

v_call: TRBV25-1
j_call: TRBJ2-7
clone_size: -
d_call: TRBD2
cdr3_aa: CASSEQGWAGGEQYF
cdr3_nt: TGTGCCAGCAGTGAACAGGGCTGGGCGGGAGGCGAGCAGTACTTC

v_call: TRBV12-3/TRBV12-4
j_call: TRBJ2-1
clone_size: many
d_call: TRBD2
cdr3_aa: CASSALAGGHNEQFF
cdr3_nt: TGTGCCAGCAGTGCCCTAGCGGGGGGACACAATGAGCAGTTCTTC

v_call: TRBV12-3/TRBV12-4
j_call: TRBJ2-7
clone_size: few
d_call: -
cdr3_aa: CASSPPVGRYEQYF
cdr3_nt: TGTGCCAGCAGTCCCCCAGTGGGGCGCTACGAGCAGTACTTC

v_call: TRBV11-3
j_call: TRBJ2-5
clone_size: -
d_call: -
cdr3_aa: CASSLEASAETQYF
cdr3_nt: TGTGCCAGCAGCTTAGAGGCTAGCGCGGAGACCCAGTACTTC

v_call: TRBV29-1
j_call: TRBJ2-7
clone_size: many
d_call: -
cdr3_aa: CSVDSGTNYEQYF
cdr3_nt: TGCAGCGTTGACTCGGGGACAAATTACGAGCAGTACTTC

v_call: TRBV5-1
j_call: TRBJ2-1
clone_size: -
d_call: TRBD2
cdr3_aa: CASSPLGLAGYNEQFF
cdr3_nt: TGCGCCAGCAGCCCCCTTGGGCTAGCGGGTTACAATGAGCAGTTCTTC

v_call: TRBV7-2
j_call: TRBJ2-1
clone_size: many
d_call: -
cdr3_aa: CASSFGSQAYNEQFF
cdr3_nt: TGTGCCAGCAGCTTCGGCTCCCAAGCTTACAATGAGCAGTTCTTC

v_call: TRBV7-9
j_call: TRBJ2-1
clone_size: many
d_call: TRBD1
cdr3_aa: CASSSTGESYNEQFF
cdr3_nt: TGTGCCAGCAGCTCCACAGGGGAATCCTACAATGAGCAGTTCTTC

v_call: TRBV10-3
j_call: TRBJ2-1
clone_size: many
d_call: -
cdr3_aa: CAISENSNEQFF
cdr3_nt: TGTGCCATCAGTGAGAATAGCAATGAGCAGTTCTTC

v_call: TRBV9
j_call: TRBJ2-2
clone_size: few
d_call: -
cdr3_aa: CASSVATQGPGELFF
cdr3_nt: TGTGCCAGCAGCGTAGCAACACAGGGTCCCGGGGAGCTGTTTTTT

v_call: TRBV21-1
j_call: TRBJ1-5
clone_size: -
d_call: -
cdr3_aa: CAASMRYQPQHF
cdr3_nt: TGTGCCGCCAGCATGAGGTATCAGCCCCAGCATTTT

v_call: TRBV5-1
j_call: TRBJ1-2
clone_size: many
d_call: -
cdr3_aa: CASSLEAANYGYTF
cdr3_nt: TGCGCCAGCAGCTTGGAGGCAGCGAACTATGGCTACACCTTC

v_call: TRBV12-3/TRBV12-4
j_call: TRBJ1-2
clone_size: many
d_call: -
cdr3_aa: CASSFYTLYTF
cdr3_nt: TGTGCCAGCAGTTTTTACACACTGTACACCTTC

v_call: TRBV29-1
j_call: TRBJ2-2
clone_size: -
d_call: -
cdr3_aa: CSVEDGRLQTGELFF
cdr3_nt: TGCAGCGTTGAAGATGGGAGACTTCAGACCGGGGAGCTGTTTTTT

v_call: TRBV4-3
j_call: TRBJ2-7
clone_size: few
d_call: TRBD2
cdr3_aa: CASSQGLAGYYEQYF
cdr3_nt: TGCGCCAGCAGCCAAGGGCTAGCGGGGTACTACGAGCAGTACTTC

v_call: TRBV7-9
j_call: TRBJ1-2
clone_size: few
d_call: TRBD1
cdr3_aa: CASSIYLTGEDGYTF
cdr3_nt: TGTGCCAGCAGCATATACTTAACAGGGGAAGATGGCTACACCTTC

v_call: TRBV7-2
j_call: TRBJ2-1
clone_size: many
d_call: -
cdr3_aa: CASSQGGTKRNEQFF
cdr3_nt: TGTGCCAGCAGCCAAGGTGGGACCAAGCGGAATGAGCAGTTCTTC

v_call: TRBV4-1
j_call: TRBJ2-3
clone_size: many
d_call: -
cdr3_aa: CASSLLPGPFNTDTQYF
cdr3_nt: TGCGCCAGCAGCCTCCTGCCAGGCCCCTTTAACACAGATACGCAGTATTTT

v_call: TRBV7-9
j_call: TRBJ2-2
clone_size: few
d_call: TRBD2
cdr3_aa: CASSSPSAGGTIGELFF
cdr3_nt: TGTGCCAGCAGCTCTCCCTCCGCGGGGGGAACTATCGGGGAGCTGTTTTTT

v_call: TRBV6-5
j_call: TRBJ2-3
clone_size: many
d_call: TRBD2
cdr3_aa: CASSSLRASGRRGQYF
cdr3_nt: TGTGCCAGCAGTTCCCTGCGAGCTAGCGGGAGACGAGGGCAGTATTTT

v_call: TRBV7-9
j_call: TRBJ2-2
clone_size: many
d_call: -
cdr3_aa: CASSLGPGELFF
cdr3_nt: TGTGCCAGCAGTTTAGGTCCCGGGGAGCTGTTTTTT

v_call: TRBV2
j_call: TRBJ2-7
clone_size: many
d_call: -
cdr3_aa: CASGGDGGYEQYF
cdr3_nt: TGTGCCAGCGGGGGAGACGGGGGATACGAGCAGTACTTC

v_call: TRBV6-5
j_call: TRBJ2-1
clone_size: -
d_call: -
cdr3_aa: CASSYLRGVEQFF
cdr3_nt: TGTGCCAGCAGTTACTTGAGGGGCGTCGAGCAGTTCTTC

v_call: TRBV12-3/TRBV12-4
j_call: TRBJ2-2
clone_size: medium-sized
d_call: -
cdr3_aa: CASKPGQYTGELFF
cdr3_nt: TGTGCCAGCAAGCCGGGACAATACACCGGGGAGCTGTTTTTT

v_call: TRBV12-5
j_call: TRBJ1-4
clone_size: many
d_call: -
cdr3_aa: CASGLVGEKLFF
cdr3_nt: TGTGCTAGTGGTTTGGTAGGGGAAAAACTGTTTTTT

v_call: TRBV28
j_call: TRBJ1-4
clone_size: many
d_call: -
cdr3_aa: CASSLPGTAVEKLFF
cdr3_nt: TGTGCCAGCAGTTTGCCCGGGACGGCGGTCGAAAAACTGTTTTTT

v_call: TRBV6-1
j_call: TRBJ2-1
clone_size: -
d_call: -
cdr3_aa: CASRRADEQFF
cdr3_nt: TGTGCCAGCAGGAGGGCGGATGAGCAGTTCTTC

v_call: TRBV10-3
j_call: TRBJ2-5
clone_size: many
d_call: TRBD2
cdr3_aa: CAISEAAGGSFGETQYF
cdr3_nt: TGTGCCATCAGTGAGGCGGCTGGCGGGAGTTTTGGAGAGACCCAGTACTTC

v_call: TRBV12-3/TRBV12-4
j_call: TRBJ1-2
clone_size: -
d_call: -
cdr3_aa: CASSLGPENYGYTF
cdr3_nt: TGTGCCAGCAGTTTAGGGCCAGAGAACTATGGCTACACCTTC

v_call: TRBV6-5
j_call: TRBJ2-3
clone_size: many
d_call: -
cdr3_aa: CASSYSEQSNTQYF
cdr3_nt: TGTGCCAGCAGTTACTCCGAACAAAGCAATACGCAGTATTTT

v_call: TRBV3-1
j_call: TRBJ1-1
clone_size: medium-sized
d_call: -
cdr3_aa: CASSRGENTEAFF
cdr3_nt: TGTGCCAGCAGCCGGGGAGAGAACACTGAAGCTTTCTTT

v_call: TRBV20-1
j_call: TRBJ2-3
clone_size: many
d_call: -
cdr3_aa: CSARGPNTQYF
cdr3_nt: TGCAGTGCTAGAGGTCCTAATACGCAGTATTTT

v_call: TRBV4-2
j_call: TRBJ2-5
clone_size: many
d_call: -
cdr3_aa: CASSQDRGGIQETQYF
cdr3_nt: TGTGCCAGCAGCCAAGATAGGGGGGGCATTCAAGAGACCCAGTACTTC

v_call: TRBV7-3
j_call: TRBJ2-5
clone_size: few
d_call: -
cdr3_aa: CASSQFPGANQETQYF
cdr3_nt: TGTGCCAGCAGCCAATTCCCGGGAGCCAACCAAGAGACCCAGTACTTC

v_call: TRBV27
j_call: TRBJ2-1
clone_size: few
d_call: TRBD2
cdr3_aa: CASSTQHGSGGGREQFF
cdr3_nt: TGTGCCAGCAGTACCCAGCATGGTAGCGGGGGAGGGAGGGAGCAGTTCTTC

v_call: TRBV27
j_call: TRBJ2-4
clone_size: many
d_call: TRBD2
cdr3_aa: CASSLTALAGAKNIQYF
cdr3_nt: TGTGCCAGCAGTTTAACAGCACTAGCGGGAGCCAAAAACATTCAGTACTTC

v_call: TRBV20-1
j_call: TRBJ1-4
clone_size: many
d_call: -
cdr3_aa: CSAPGGTNEKLFF
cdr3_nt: TGCAGTGCTCCGGGGGGCACTAATGAAAAACTGTTTTTT